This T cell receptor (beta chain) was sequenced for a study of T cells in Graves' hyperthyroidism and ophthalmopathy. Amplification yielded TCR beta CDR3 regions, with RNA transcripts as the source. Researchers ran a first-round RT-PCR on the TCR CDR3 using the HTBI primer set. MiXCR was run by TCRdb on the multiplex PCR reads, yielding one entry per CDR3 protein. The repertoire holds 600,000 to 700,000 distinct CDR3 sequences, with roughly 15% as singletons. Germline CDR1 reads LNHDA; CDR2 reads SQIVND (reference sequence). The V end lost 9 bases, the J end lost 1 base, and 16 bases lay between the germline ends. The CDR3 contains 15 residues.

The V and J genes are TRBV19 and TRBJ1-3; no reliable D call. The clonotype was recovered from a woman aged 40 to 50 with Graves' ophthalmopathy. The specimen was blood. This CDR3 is CASRLWTASGNTIYF. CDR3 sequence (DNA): TGTGCCAGCAGGCTGTGGACGGCATCTGGAAACACCATATATTTT.